This T cell receptor (beta chain) was found in a study of type 1 regulatory T cells. Study context: This in vitro CD4 product, T-allo10, is enriched for Tr1 cells and alloantigen-specific. Whole-study results and caveats: Compared with non-type 1 regulatory T cells, type 1 regulatory T cells showed a more restricted TCR repertoire.

TCRdb re-analysed the reads in MiXCR, keeping a single row per CDR3 protein. The sample lists 6,000 to 7,500 distinct CDR3 sequences; 30% to 40% were seen once. On this clonotype: Its matching antigen is unknown.

Trimming took off 7 bases at V and 5 bases at J, with 14 bases between the two ends. Germline CDR1 reads KGHSH; CDR2 reads LQKENI. The CDR3 has 13 amino acids. Source material: cultured type 1 regulatory T (Tr1) cells, either the whole culture or a sorted fraction (not recorded which). The source is a human donor in good health. J is TRBJ2-5 and V is TRBV18, with D maybe TRBD1 (5 bases). CDR3 region: CASWKGILETQYF. The DNA for the CDR3 is TGTGCCAGCTGGAAGGGGATTCTCGAGACCCAGTACTTC.